This T cell receptor (beta chain) was obtained from a study of post-analysis software for immune sequencing data. This clonotype showed up many times. The TCR beta cDNA libraries carried unique molecular identifiers. In TCRdb, the PCR reads were re-called with MiXCR into one record per CDR3 protein. This sample has approximately 250,000 distinct CDR3 sequences, with approximately 34% found just once. Sequencing was carried out using blood. The sequence came from a girl aged 10-17 years with multiple sclerosis.

CDR3 loop: CASSQHGQGTQYF. As DNA, the CDR3 is TGTGCCAGCAGCCAGCACGGCCAGGGGACCCAGTACTTC. V is TRBV14 and J is TRBJ2-5; maybe TRBD1 (5 bases). Per germline, CDR1 SGHDN and CDR2 FVKESK. The V end was cut by 3 bases, the J end by 7 bases, with 12 bases between. This CDR3 has 13 residues.